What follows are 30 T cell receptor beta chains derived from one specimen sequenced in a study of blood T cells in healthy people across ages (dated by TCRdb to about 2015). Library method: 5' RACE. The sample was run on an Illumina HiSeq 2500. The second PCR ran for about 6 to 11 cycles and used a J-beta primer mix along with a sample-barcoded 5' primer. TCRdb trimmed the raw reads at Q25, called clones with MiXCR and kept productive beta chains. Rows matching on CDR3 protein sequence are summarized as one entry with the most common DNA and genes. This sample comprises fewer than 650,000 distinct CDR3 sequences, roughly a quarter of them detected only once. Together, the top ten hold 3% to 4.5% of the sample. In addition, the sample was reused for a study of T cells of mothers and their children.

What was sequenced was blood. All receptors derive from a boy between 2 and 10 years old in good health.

CDR3 in DNA: TGCGCCAGCACCCTACAGGCTCTGAACACTGAAGCTTTCTTT. This gives the protein CASTLQALNTEAFF. The chain recombines TRBV5-1 with TRBJ1-1; possible D gene TRBD1, 5 bases. CDR3 size: 14 residues. The V end lost 6 bases, the J end lost 0 bases, and 12 bases lay between the germline ends. Germline-derived CDR1 and CDR2 are SGHRS and YFSETQ.

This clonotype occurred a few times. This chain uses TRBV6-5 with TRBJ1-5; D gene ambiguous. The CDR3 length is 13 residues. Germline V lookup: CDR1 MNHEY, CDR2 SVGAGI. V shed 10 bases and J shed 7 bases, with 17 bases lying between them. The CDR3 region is CATSLWVGQPQHF. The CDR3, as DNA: TGTGCCACCTCTTTATGGGTAGGGCAGCCCCAGCATTTT.

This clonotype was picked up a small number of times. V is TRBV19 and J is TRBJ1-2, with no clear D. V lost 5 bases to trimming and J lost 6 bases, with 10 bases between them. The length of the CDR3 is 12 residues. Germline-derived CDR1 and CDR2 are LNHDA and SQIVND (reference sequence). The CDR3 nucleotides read TGTGCCAGTAGTCACAGATCGAATGGCTACACCTTC. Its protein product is CASSHRSNGYTF.

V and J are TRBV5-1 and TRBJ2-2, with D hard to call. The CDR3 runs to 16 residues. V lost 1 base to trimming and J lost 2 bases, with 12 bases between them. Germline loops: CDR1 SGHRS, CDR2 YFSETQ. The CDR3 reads CASSLSLGLNTGELFF. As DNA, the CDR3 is TGCGCCAGCAGCTTGTCGCTAGGGCTTAACACCGGGGAGCTGTTTTTT. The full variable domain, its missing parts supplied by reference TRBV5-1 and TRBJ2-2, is KAGVTQTPRYLIKTRGQQVTLSCSPISGHRSVSWYQQTPGQGLQFLFEYFSETQRNKGNFPGRFSGRQFSNSRSEMNVSTLELGDSALYLCASSLSLGLNTGELFFGEGSRLTVL.

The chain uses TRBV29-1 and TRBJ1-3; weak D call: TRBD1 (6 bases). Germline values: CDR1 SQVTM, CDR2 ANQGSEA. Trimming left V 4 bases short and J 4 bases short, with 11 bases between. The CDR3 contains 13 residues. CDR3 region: CSVAQGRGNTIYF. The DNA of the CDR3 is TGCAGCGTTGCGCAGGGGAGGGGAAACACCATATATTTT.

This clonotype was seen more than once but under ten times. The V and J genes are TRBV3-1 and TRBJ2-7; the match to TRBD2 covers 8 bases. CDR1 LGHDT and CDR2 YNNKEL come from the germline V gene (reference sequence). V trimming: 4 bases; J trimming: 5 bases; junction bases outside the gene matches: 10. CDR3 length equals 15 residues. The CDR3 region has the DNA TGTGCCAGCAGCCCCGCCGGGACTAGAACCCACGAGCAGTACTTC. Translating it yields CASSPAGTRTHEQYF.

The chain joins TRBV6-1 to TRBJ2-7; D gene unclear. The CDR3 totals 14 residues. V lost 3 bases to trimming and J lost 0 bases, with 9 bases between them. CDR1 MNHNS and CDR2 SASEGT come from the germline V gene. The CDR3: CASSDTTSSYEQYF. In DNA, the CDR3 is TGTGCCAGCAGTGACACCACGTCCTCCTACGAGCAGTACTTC.

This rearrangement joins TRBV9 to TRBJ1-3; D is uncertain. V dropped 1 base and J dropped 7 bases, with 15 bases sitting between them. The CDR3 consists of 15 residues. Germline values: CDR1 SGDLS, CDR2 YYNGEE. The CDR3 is CASSVSPTDQNTIYF. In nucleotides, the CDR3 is TGTGCCAGCAGCGTATCCCCCACAGACCAGAACACCATATATTTT.

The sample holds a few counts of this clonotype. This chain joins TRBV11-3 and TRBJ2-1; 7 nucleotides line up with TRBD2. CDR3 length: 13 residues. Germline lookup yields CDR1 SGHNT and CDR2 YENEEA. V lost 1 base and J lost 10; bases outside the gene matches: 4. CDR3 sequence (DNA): TGTGCCAGCAGCTTAGGCCGAGCGGGAGAGCAGTTCTTC. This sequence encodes CASSLGRAGEQFF.

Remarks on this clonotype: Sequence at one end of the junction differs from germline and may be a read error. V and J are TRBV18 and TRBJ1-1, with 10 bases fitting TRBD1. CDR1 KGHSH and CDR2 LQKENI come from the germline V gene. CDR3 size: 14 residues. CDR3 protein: CASSPGQGNAEAFF. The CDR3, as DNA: TGTGCCAGCTCACCGGGACAGGGGAACGCTGAAGCTTTCTTT. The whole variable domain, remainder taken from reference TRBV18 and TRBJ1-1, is NAGVMQNPRHLVRRRGQEARLRCSPMKGHSHVYWYRQLPEEGLKFMVYLQKENIIDESGMPKERFSAEFPKEGPSILRIQQVVRGDSAAYFCASSPGQGNAEAFFGQGTRLTVV.

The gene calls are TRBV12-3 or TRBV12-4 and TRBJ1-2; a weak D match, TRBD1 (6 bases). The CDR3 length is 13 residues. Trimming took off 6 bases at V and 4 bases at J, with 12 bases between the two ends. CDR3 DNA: TGTGCCAGCAGACAGGGTGTGGGCTATGGCTACACCTTC. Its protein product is CASRQGVGYGYTF.

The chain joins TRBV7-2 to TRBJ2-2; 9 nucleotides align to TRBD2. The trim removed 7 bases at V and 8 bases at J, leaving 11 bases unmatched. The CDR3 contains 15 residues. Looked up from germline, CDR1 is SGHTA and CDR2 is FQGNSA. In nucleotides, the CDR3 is TGTGCCAGCAACCCCATAGCGGGAGTTGCTGGGGAGCTGTTTTTT. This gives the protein CASNPIAGVAGELFF.

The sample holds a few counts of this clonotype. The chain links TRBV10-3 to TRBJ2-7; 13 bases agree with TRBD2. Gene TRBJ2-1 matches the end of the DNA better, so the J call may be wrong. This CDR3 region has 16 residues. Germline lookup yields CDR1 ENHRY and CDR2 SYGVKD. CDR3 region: CAIRGLAGDFWDEQFF. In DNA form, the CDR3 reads TGTGCCATCAGAGGACTAGCGGGAGATTTTTGGGATGAGCAGTTCTTC.

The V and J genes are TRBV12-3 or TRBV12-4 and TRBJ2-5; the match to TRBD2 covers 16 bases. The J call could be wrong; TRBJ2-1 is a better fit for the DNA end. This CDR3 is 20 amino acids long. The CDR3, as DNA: TGTGCCAGCAGCCGACGTGCGGGACTAGCGGGGGGGCGAGGGTACAATGAGCAGTTCTTC. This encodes CASSRRAGLAGGRGYNEQFF.

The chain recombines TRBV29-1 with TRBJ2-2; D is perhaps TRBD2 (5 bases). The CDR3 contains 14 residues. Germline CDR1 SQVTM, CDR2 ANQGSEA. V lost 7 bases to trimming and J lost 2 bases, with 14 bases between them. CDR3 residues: CSARLGANTGELFF. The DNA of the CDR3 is TGCAGCGCCCGGTTGGGAGCTAACACCGGGGAGCTGTTTTTT.

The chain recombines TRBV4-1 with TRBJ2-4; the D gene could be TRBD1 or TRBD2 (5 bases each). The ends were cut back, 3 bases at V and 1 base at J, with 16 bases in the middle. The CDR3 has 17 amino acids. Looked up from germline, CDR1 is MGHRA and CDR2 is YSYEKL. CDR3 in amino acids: CASSHRGEGSAKNIQYF. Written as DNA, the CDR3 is TGCGCCAGCAGCCACCGAGGGGAAGGGTCGGCCAAAAACATTCAGTACTTC.

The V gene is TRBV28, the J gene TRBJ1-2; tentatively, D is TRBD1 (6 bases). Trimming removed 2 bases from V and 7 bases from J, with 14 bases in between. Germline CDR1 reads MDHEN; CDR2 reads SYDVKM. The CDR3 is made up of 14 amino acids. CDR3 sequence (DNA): TGTGCCAGCAGTTTAAGGGGGGGGGGAGCTGGCTACACCTTC. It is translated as CASSLRGGGAGYTF.

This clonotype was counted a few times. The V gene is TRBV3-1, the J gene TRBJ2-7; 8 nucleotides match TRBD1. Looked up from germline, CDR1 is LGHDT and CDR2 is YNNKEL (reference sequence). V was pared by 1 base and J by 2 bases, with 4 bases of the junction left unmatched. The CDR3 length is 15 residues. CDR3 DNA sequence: TGTGCCAGCAGCCAAGTAGGGACAGGCCCCTACGAGCAGTACTTC. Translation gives CASSQVGTGPYEQYF.

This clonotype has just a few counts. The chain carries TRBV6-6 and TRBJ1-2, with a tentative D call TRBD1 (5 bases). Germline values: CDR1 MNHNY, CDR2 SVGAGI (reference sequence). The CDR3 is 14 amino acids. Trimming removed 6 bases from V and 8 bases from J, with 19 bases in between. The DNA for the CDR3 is TGTGCCAGCAGACCGACGGGGGGAAGACAGGGCTACACCTTC. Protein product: CASRPTGGRQGYTF.

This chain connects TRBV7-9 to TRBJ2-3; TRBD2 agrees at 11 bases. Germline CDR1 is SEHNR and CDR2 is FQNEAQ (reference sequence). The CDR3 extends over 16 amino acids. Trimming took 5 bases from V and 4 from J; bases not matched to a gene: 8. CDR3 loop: CASSPPTSGEADTQYF. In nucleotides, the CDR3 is TGTGCCAGCAGCCCCCCGACTAGCGGGGAAGCAGATACGCAGTATTTT.

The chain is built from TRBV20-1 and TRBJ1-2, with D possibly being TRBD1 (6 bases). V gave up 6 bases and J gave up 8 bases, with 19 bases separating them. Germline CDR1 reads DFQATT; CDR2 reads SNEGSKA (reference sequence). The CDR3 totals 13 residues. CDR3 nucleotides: TGCAGTGCCCTCCTCCGGGGGCTTGTAGGCTACACCTTC. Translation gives CSALLRGLVGYTF.

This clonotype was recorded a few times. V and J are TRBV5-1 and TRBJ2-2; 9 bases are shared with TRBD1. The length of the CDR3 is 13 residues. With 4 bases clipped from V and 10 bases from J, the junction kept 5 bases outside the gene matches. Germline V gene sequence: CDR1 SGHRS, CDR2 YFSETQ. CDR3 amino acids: CASSAGQGMELFF. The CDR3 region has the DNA TGCGCCAGCAGCGCGGGACAGGGAATGGAGCTGTTTTTT.

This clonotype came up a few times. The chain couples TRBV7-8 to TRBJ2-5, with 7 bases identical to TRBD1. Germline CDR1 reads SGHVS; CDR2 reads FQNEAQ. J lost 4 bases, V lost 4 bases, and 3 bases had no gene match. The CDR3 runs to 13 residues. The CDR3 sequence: CASSSGQRETQYF. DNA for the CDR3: TGTGCCAGCAGCTCGGGACAGCGAGAGACCCAGTACTTC.

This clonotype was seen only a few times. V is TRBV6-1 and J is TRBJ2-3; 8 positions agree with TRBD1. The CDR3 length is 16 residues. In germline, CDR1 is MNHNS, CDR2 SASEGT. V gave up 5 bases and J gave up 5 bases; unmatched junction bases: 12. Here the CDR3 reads CASSPRGATGGDTQYF. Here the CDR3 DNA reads TGTGCCAGCAGTCCCCGAGGGGCCACAGGGGGAGATACGCAGTATTTT.

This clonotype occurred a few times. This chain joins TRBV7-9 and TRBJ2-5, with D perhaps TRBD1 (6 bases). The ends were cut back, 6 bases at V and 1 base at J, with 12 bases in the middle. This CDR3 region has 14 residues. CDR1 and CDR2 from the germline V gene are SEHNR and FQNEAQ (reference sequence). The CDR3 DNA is TGTGCCAGCAGGAGAACAGGGACCCAAGAGACCCAGTACTTC. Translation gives CASRRTGTQETQYF.

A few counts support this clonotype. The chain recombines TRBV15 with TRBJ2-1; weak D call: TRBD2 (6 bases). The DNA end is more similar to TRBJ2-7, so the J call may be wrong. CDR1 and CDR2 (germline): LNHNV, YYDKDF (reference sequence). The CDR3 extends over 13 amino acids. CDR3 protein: CATSSPVGGEQYF. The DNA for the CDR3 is TGTGCCACCAGCAGCCCCGTCGGGGGTGAGCAGTACTTC.

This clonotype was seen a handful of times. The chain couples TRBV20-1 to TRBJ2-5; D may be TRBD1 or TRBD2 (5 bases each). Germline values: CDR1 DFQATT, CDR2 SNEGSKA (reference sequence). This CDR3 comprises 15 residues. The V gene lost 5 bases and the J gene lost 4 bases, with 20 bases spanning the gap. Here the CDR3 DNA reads TGCAGTGCTGTTTGGGGGAATGAGATGAGAGAGACCCAGTACTTC. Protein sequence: CSAVWGNEMRETQYF.

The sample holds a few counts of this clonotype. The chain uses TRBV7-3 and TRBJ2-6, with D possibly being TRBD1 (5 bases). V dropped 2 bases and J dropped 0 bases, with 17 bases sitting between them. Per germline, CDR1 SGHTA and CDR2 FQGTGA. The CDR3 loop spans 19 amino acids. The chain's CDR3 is CASSLGWGREDSGANVLTF. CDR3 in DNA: TGTGCCAGCAGCTTAGGTTGGGGCAGGGAAGACTCTGGGGCCAACGTCCTGACTTTC.

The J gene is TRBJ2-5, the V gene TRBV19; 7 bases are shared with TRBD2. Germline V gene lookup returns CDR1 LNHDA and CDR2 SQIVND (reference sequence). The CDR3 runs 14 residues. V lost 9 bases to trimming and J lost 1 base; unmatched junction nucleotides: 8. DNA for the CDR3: TGTGCCAGCGCCGCTTCGGGGGGCCAAGAGACCCAGTACTTC. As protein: CASAASGGQETQYF.

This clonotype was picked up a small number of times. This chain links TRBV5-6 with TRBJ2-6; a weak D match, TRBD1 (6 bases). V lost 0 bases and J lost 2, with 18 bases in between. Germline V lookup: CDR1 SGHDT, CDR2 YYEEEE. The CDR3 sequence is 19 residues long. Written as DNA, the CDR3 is TGTGCCAGCAGCTTGGAGTGGCAGGGGATTGTTACTGGGGCCAACGTCCTGACTTTC. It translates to CASSLEWQGIVTGANVLTF.